This T cell receptor (beta chain) was obtained from a study of OX40 agonist ivuxolimab in advanced cancers. In the study overall: Every patient in dose escalation had hepatocellular carcinoma, melanoma, renal cell or head and neck cancer. Study outcomes and limitations: CD8+ T cells showed, on average, more clonal expansion than CD4+ cells.

In regard to this clone: What it binds is unknown.

Samples were taken at baseline and on day 1 of cycles 4 and 7. This CDR3 spans 14 amino acids. The germline gives CDR1 MNHEY, CDR2 SVGAGI. J was trimmed by 4 bases and V by 6 bases; bases with no gene match: 7. Sequencing was performed with immunoSEQ multiplex PCR; in TCRdb, only in-frame clones are kept and a portion is missing. The table has 35,000 to 50,000 clones, around nine tenths seen once. The sample was CD4+ or CD8+ T cells sorted from blood, taken in a trial of the OX40 agonist ivuxolimab. The receptor was derived from an adult with an advanced solid tumor such as melanoma, head and neck, liver or kidney cancer. The chain has TRBV6-5 and TRBJ2-3; 7 nucleotides agree with TRBD2. As DNA, the CDR3 is TGTGCCAGCAGATACGGACTAGACGCAGATACGCAGTATTTT. It translates to CASRYGLDADTQYF.